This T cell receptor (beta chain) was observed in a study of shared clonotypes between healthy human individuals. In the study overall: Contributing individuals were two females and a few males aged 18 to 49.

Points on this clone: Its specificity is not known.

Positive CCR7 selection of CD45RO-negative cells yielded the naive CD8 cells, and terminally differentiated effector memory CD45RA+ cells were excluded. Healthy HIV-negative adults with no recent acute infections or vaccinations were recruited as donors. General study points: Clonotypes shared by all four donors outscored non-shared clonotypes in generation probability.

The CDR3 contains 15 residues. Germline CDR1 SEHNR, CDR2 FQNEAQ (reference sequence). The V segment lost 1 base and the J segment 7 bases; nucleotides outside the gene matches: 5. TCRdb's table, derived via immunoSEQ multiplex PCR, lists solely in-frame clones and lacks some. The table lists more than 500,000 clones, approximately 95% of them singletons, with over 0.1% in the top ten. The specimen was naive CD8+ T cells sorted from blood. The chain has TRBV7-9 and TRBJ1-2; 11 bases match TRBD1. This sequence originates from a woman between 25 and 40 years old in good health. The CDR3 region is CASSLEDRGLTGYTF. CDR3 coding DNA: TGTGCCAGCAGCTTAGAGGACAGGGGGCTAACTGGCTACACCTTC.